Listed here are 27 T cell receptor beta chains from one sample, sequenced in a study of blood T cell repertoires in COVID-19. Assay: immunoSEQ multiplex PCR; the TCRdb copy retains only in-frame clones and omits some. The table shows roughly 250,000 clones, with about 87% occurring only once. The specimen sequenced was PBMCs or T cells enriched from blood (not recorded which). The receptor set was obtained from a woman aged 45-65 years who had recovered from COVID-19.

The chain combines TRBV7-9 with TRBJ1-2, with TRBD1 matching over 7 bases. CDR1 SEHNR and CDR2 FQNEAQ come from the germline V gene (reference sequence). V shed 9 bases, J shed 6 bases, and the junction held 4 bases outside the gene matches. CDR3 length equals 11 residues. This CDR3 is CASGTANGYTF. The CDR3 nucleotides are TGTGCCAGTGGGACAGCTAATGGCTACACCTTC.

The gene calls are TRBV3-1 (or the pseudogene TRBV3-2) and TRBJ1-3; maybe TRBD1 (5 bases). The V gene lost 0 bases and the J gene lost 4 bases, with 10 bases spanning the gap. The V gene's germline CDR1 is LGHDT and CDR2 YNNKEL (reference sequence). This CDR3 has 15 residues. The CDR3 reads CASSQDPGKGNTIYF. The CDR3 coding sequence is TGTGCCAGCAGCCAAGACCCAGGGAAAGGAAACACCATATATTTT.

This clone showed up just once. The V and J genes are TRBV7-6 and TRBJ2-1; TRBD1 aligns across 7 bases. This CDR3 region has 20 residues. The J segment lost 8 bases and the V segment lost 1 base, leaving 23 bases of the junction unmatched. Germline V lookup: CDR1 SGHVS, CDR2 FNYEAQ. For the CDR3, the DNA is TGTGCCAGCAGCTTAGAGTACACAGGGGTAGGCAGGCCAAGATCTTATGAGCAGTTCTTC. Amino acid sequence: CASSLEYTGVGRPRSYEQFF. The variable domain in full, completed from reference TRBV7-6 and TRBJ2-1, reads GAGVSQSPRYKVTKRGQDVALRCDPISGHVSLYWYRQALGQGPEFLTYFNYEAQQDKSGLPNDRFSAERPEGSISTLTIQRTEQRDSAMYRCASSLEYTGVGRPRSYEQFFGPGTRLTVL.

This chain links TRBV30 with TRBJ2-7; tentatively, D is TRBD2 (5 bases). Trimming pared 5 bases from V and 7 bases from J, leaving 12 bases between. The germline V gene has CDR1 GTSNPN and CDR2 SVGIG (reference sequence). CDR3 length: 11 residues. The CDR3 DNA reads TGTGCCTGGGGACTGGGCTGGGAGCAGTACTTC. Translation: CAWGLGWEQYF. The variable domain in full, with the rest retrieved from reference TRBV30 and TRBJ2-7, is SQTIHQWPATLVQPVGSPLSLECTVEGTSNPNLYWYRQAAGRGLQLLFYSVGIGQISSEVPQNLSASRPQDRQFILSSKKLLLSDSGFYLCAWGLGWEQYFGPGTRLTVT.

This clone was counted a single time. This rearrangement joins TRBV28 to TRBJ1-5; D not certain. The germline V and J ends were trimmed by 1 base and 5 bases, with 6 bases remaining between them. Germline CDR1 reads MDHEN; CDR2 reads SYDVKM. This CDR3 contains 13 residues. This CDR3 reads CASSLYGDQPQHF. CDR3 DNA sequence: TGTGCCAGCAGTTTATACGGAGATCAGCCCCAGCATTTT.

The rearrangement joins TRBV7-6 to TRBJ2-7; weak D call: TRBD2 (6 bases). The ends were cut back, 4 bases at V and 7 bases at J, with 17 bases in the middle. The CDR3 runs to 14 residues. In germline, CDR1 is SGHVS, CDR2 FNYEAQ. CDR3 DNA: TGTGCCAGCAGCTCGTCGAGCTTCGCGGGGGAGCAGTACTTC. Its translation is CASSSSSFAGEQYF.

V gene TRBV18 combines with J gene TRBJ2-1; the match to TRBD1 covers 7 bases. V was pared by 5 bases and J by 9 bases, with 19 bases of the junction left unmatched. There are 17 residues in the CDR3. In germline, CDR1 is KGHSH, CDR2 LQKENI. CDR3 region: CASSGPGQSRNSLEQFF. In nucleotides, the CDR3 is TGTGCCAGCTCAGGACCGGGACAGTCCCGGAACAGCCTTGAGCAGTTCTTC.

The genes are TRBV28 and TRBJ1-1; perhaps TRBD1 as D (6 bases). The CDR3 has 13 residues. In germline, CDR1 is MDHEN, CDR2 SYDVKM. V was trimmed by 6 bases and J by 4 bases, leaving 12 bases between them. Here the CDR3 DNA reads TGTGCCAGCAGAGCTACAGGGTTCACTGAAGCTTTCTTT. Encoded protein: CASRATGFTEAFF.

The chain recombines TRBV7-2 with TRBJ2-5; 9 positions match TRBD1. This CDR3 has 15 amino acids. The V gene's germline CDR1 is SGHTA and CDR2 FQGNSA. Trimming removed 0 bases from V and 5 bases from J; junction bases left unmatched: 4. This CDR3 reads CASSLAGDRAETQYF. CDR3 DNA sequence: TGTGCCAGCAGCTTAGCGGGGGACAGGGCGGAGACCCAGTACTTC.

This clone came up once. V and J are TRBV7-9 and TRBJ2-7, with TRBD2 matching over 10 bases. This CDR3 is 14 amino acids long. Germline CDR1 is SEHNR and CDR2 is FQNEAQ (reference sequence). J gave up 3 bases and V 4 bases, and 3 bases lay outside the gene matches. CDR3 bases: TGTGCCAGCAGCTCCTGGACTAGCGGCTACGAGCAGTACTTC. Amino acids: CASSSWTSGYEQYF.

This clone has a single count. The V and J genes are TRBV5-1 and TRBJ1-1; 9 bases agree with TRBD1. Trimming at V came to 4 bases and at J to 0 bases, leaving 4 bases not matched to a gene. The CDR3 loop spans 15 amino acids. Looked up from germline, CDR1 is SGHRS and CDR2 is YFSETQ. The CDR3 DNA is TGCGCCAGCAGCGGTGGACAGGGGTTGAACACTGAAGCTTTCTTT. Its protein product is CASSGGQGLNTEAFF.

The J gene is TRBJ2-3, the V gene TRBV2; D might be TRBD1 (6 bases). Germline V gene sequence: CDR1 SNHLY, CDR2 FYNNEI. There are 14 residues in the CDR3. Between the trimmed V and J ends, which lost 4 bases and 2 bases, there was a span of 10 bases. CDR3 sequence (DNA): TGTGCCAGCAGTGGTTTGGGGGCCACAGATACGCAGTATTTT. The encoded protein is CASSGLGATDTQYF.

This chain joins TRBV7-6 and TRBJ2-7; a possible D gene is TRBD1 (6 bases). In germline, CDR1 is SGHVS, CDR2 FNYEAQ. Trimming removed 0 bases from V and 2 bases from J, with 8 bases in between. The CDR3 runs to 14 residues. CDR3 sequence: CASSLAGHAYEQYF. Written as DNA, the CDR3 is TGTGCCAGCAGCTTAGCGGGACACGCCTACGAGCAGTACTTC.

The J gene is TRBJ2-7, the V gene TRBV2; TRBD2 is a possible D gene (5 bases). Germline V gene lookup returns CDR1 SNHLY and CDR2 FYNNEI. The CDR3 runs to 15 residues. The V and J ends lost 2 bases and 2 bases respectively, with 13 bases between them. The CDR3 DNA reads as TGTGCCAGCAGTGAAACCCAGCGGAGCCCCTACGAGCAGTACTTC. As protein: CASSETQRSPYEQYF.

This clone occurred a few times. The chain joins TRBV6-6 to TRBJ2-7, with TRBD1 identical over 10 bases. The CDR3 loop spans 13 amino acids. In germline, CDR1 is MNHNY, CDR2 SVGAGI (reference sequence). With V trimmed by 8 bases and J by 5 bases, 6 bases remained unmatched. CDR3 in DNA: TGTGCCAGCGTCCCGGGACAGGGGCACGAGCAGTACTTC. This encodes CASVPGQGHEQYF.

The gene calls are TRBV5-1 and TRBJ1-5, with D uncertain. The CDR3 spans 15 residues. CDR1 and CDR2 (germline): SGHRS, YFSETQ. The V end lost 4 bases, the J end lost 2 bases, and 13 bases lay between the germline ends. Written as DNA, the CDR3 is TGCGCCAGCAGCCCATCCAGCGTTGGCAATCAGCCCCAGCATTTT. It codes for CASSPSSVGNQPQHF.

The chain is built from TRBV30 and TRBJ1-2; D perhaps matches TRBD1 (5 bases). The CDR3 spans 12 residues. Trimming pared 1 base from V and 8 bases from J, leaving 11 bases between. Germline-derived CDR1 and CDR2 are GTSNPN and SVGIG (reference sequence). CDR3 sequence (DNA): TGTGCCTGGAGTGGGGGCGCGACCGGCTACACCTTC. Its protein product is CAWSGGATGYTF.

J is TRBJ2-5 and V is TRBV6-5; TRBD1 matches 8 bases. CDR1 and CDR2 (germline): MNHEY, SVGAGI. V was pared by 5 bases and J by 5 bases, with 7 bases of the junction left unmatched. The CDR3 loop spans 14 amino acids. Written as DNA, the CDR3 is TGTGCCAGCAGTAGGACAGGGATTCTTGAGACCCAGTACTTC. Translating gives CASSRTGILETQYF.

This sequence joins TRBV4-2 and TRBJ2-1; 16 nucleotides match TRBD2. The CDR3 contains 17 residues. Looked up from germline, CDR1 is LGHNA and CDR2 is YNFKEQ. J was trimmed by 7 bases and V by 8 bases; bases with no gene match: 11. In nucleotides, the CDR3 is TGTGCCAGCCCCGGGACTAGCGGGAGGGCCAGTCTGAATGAGCAGTTCTTC. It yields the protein CASPGTSGRASLNEQFF.

CDR3 region: CASSLRGNTEAFF. The CDR3 DNA sequence: TGTGCCAGCAGTTTAAGAGGGAACACTGAAGCTTTCTTT. The chain employs TRBV27 and TRBJ1-1; no clear D gene. The CDR3 is 13 residues long. V was shortened by 2 bases and J by 1 base, with 5 bases between the two germline ends. Per germline, CDR1 MNHEY and CDR2 SMNVEV (reference sequence).

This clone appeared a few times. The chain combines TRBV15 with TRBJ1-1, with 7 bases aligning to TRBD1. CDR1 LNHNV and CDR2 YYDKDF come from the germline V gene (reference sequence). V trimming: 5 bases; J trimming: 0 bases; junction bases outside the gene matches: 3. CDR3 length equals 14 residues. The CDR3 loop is CATSSRGMNTEAFF. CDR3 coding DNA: TGTGCCACCAGCTCCAGGGGGATGAACACTGAAGCTTTCTTT.

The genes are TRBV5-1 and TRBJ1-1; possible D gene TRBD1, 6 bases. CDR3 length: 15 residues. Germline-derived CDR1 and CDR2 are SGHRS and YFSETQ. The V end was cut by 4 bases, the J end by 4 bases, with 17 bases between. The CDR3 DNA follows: TGCGCCAGCAGCAAAGACACAGGGTCGAGCACTGAAGCTTTCTTT. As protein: CASSKDTGSSTEAFF.

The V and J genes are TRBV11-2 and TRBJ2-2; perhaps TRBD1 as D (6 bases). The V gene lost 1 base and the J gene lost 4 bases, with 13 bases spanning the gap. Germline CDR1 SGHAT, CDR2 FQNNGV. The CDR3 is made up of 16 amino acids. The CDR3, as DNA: TGTGCCAGCAGCTTAGGCGATTCAGGGGCCACCGGGGAGCTGTTTTTT. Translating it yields CASSLGDSGATGELFF. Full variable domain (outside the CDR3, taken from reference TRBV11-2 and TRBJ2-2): EAGVAQSPRYKIIEKRQSVAFWCNPISGHATLYWYQQILGQGPKLLIQFQNNGVVDDSQLPKDRFSAERLKGVDSTLKIQPAKLEDSAVYLCASSLGDSGATGELFFGEGSRLTVL.

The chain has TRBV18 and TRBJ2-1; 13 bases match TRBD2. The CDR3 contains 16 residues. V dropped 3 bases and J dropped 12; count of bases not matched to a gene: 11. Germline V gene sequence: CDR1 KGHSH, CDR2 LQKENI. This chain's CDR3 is CASSPQETSGRFGQFF. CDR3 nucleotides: TGTGCCAGCTCACCCCAAGAGACTAGCGGGAGGTTTGGGCAGTTCTTC.

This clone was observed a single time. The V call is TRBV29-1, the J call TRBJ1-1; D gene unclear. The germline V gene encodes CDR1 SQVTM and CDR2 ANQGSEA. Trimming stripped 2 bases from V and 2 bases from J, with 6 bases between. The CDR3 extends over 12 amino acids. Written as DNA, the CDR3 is TGCAGCGTTGAAATTCTAAACACTGAAGCTTTCTTT. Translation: CSVEILNTEAFF.

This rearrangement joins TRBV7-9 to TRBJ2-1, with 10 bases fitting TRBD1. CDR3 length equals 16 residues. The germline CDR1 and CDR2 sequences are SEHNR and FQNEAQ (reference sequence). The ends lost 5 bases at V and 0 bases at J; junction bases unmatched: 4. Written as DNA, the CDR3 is TGTGCCAGCAGCAGGGGACAGGGGATCTCCTACAATGAGCAGTTCTTC. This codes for CASSRGQGISYNEQFF.

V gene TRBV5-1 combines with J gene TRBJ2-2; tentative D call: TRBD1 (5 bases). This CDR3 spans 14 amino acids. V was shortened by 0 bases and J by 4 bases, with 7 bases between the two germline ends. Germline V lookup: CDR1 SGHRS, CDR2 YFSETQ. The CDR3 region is CASSLGQRTGELFF. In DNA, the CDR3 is TGCGCCAGCAGCTTGGGACAGCGCACCGGGGAGCTGTTTTTT.